This T cell receptor beta chain was identified during a study of T cells after posttransplantation cyclophosphamide. This clone was seen many times. The V gene's germline CDR1 is MNHEY and CDR2 SMNVEV (reference sequence). V was clipped by 1 base and J by 4 bases; unmatched bases: 6. This CDR3 has 16 amino acids. Cyclophosphamide on days +3 and +4 followed busulfan-fludarabine conditioning and a marrow graft. TCRdb keeps only in-frame clones here, not all; method: immunoSEQ multiplex PCR. The sample yields 6,000 to 9,500 clones, without any singletons. The TCR comes from a male patient in his late teens or twenties who received an allogeneic stem cell transplant from an unrelated donor, was CMV-positive, and had acute and chronic GVHD. Some T cells may be transferred from the graft donor. V is TRBV27 and J is TRBJ2-2, with 7 positions matching TRBD2. The material was PBMCs, obtained after allogeneic stem cell transplant with posttransplant cyclophosphamide. This CDR3 is CASSLLSGAFTGELFF. The CDR3 DNA sequence: TGTGCCAGCAGTTTATTGAGCGGGGCCTTCACCGGGGAGCTGTTTTTT.